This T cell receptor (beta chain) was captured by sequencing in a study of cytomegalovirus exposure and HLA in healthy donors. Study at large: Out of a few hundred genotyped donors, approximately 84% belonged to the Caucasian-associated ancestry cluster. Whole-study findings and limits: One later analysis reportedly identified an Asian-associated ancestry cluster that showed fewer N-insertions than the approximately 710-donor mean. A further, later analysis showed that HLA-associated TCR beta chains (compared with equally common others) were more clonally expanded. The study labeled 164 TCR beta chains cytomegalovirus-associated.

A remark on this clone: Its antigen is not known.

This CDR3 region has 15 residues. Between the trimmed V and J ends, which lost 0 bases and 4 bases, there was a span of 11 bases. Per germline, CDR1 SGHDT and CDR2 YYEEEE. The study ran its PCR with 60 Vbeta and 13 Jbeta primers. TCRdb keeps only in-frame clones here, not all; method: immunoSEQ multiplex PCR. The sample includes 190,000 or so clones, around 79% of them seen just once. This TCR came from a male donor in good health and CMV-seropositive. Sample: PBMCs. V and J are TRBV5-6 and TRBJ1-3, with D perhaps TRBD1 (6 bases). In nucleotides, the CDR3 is TGTGCCAGCAGCTTGGCAGGGGTGCAGGGAAACACCATATATTTT. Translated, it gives CASSLAGVQGNTIYF.